The 18 T cell receptor beta chains below were found in one sample sequenced in a study of identical twins. TCRdb called the 5' RACE reads again in MiXCR, with one record for every CDR3 protein. The table shows 550,000 to 800,000 distinct CDR3 sequences, with around 7.4% occurring only once. Another study also made use of these data, one on yellow fever vaccine responses in identical twins.

Source material: PBMCs. Receptors originate from a woman between 18 and 29 years old in good health.

This clonotype showed up many times. V usage is TRBV10-1 and J usage is TRBJ2-3; no definite D call. V dropped 3 bases and J dropped 0 bases, with 4 bases sitting between them. The germline gives CDR1 WNHNN, CDR2 SYGVQD (reference sequence). The CDR3 spans 13 residues. CDR3 sequence reads: CASSEYSTDTQYF. CDR3 DNA sequence: TGCGCCAGCAGTGAATACAGCACAGATACGCAGTATTTT.

This clonotype was seen ten or more times. V usage is TRBV12-3 or TRBV12-4 and J usage is TRBJ2-2; 16 bases are a match to TRBD2. The CDR3 spans 15 residues. V lost 8 bases to trimming and J lost 7 bases; unmatched junction nucleotides: 4. Written as DNA, the CDR3 is TGTGCCAGCGGGGGACTAGCGGGAGGGAACGGGGAGCTGTTTTTT. Residues: CASGGLAGGNGELFF.

The rearrangement joins TRBV29-1 to TRBJ2-1, with 9 bases lining up with TRBD1. With V trimmed by 7 bases and J by 9 bases, 7 bases remained unmatched. The CDR3 runs 12 residues. Per the germline V gene, CDR1 is SQVTM and CDR2 is ANQGSEA. CDR3 in DNA: TGCAGCGGACGGACAGGGGTCGGTGAGCAGTTCTTC. It codes for CSGRTGVGEQFF.

At least ten counts were recorded for this clonotype. The genes are TRBV5-1 and TRBJ1-1, with 9 bases fitting TRBD1. V trimming: 4 bases; J trimming: 1 base; junction bases outside the gene matches: 8. This CDR3 is built from 16 residues. The germline V gene has CDR1 SGHRS and CDR2 YFSETQ. The CDR3 loop is CASSPWDREANTEAFF. The CDR3 coding sequence is TGCGCCAGCAGCCCGTGGGACAGGGAGGCGAACACTGAAGCTTTCTTT. The whole variable domain, filled in from reference TRBV5-1 and TRBJ1-1, reads KAGVTQTPRYLIKTRGQQVTLSCSPISGHRSVSWYQQTPGQGLQFLFEYFSETQRNKGNFPGRFSGRQFSNSRSEMNVSTLELGDSALYLCASSPWDREANTEAFFGQGTRLTVV.

This clonotype showed up many times. The chain recombines TRBV28 with TRBJ1-6; a weak D match, TRBD1 (6 bases). The V gene's germline CDR1 is MDHEN and CDR2 SYDVKM. The CDR3 has 17 residues. The V gene lost 5 bases and the J gene lost 7 bases, with 21 bases spanning the gap. The CDR3 sequence: CASSVAGTPIFNSPLHF. CDR3 nucleotide sequence: TGTGCCAGCAGTGTTGCGGGGACACCTATTTTCAATTCACCCCTCCACTTT.

This clonotype was counted many times. The chain uses TRBV12-3 or TRBV12-4 and TRBJ2-1; D not resolved. Between the trimmed V and J ends, which lost 7 bases and 4 bases, there was a span of 11 bases. This CDR3 contains 13 residues. The CDR3 DNA reads as TGTGCCAGCACCACCGGTCTGTACAATGAGCAGTTCTTC. Amino acid sequence: CASTTGLYNEQFF.

This clonotype was observed at least ten times. The chain carries TRBV6-6 and TRBJ1-1; D uncertain. Germline lookup yields CDR1 MNHNY and CDR2 SVGAGI (reference sequence). V was shortened by 4 bases and J by 3 bases, with 9 bases between the two germline ends. The CDR3 is 13 amino acids. CDR3: CASSFERDTEAFF. Here the CDR3 DNA reads TGTGCCAGCAGTTTTGAGAGGGACACTGAAGCTTTCTTT.

The chain joins TRBV5-5 to TRBJ2-1; D might be TRBD2 (5 bases). Germline assignment: CDR1 SGHKS and CDR2 YYEKEE (reference sequence). The CDR3 spans 15 residues. V lost 1 base to trimming and J lost 0 bases, with 8 bases between them. The CDR3 DNA sequence: TGTGCCAGCAGCTTGATAGGGAGCTCCTACAATGAGCAGTTCTTC. It translates to CASSLIGSSYNEQFF.

V is TRBV7-9 and J is TRBJ1-1; 9 bases match TRBD1. J was trimmed by 1 base and V by 0 bases; bases with no gene match: 3. Germline V gene data show CDR1 as SEHNR and CDR2 as FQNEAQ (reference sequence). This CDR3 is built from 16 residues. The CDR3 spells CASSLAKTGGNTEAFF. The CDR3, as DNA: TGTGCCAGCAGCTTAGCCAAGACAGGGGGGAACACTGAAGCTTTCTTT.

The V gene is TRBV6-1, the J gene TRBJ2-2; D unclear. CDR1 is MNHNS, CDR2 SASEGT, per germline. The CDR3 consists of 15 residues. V lost 8 bases and J 0 bases, leaving 13 bases between the germline ends. The DNA of the CDR3 is TGTGCCAGCCGGGTTTCCCGCACGAACACCGGGGAGCTGTTTTTT. Its protein product is CASRVSRTNTGELFF.

The rearrangement joins TRBV7-9 to TRBJ2-2; TRBD1 matches at 7 bases. Germline lookup yields CDR1 SEHNR and CDR2 FQNEAQ (reference sequence). This CDR3 region has 14 residues. The trim removed 5 bases at V and 3 bases at J, leaving 3 bases unmatched. DNA of the CDR3: TGTGCCAGCAGCCAACAGGGGTACACCGGGGAGCTGTTTTTT. Residues: CASSQQGYTGELFF.

This clonotype showed up many times. The chain links TRBV12-3 or TRBV12-4 to TRBJ1-5; 8 bases line up with TRBD1. V gave up 3 bases and J gave up 6 bases; unmatched junction bases: 10. This CDR3 comprises 16 residues. CDR3 nucleotide sequence: TGTGCCAGCAGTTTGACGGGGCAGGGGGCGACTCAGCCCCAGCATTTT. This gives the protein CASSLTGQGATQPQHF.

There are a few counts of this clonotype. V is TRBV5-6 and J is TRBJ1-2; D may be TRBD1 (6 bases). CDR3 length: 14 residues. The germline V and J ends were trimmed by 4 bases and 6 bases, with 16 bases remaining between them. Germline values: CDR1 SGHDT, CDR2 YYEEEE. The chain's CDR3 is CASSVPGERDGYTF. The CDR3 DNA is TGTGCCAGCAGCGTACCAGGGGAAAGGGATGGCTACACCTTC.

This clonotype appeared many times. The V call is TRBV28, the J call TRBJ2-1; 12 bases map to TRBD1. Per the germline V gene, CDR1 is MDHEN and CDR2 is SYDVKM. V dropped 6 bases and J dropped 8; count of bases not matched to a gene: 8. CDR3 length: 15 residues. CDR3 DNA sequence: TGTGCCAGCAGAATCGCCGGGACAGGGGGCGATGAGCAGTTCTTC. It encodes CASRIAGTGGDEQFF. Drawing the rest from reference TRBV28 and TRBJ2-1, the complete variable domain is DVKVTQSSRYLVKRTGEKVFLECVQDMDHENMFWYRQDPGLGLRLIYFSYDVKMKEKGDIPEGYSVSREKKERFSLILESASTNQTSMYLCASRIAGTGGDEQFFGPGTRLTVL.

J is TRBJ2-7 and V is TRBV12-3 or TRBV12-4; 8 nucleotides agree with TRBD1. The CDR3 covers 13 residues. V lost 10 bases to trimming and J lost 1 base; unmatched junction nucleotides: 6. The CDR3 DNA sequence: TGTGCCACGGGGACAGGTCCGTCCTACGAGCAGTACTTC. This encodes CATGTGPSYEQYF.

V and J are TRBV5-1 and TRBJ1-3; D not certain. The germline V gene has CDR1 SGHRS and CDR2 YFSETQ. V lost 1 base, J lost 4 bases, and 15 bases lay in between. This CDR3 contains 16 residues. DNA of the CDR3: TGCGCCAGCAGCTTGTACCCAGGTGCTGCCGGAAACACCATATATTTT. Its translation is CASSLYPGAAGNTIYF. The full variable domain, in which reference TRBV5-1 and TRBJ1-3 provide the parts outside the CDR3, is KAGVTQTPRYLIKTRGQQVTLSCSPISGHRSVSWYQQTPGQGLQFLFEYFSETQRNKGNFPGRFSGRQFSNSRSEMNVSTLELGDSALYLCASSLYPGAAGNTIYFGEGSWLTVV.

This clonotype was found a few times. This chain connects TRBV5-1 to TRBJ2-5; D uncertain. The CDR3 has 15 residues. The germline V gene encodes CDR1 SGHRS and CDR2 YFSETQ. The V end was cut by 5 bases, the J end by 5 bases, with 19 bases between. The CDR3 region is CASRRASDKWETQYF. The CDR3 DNA follows: TGCGCCAGCAGACGAGCCAGCGATAAATGGGAGACCCAGTACTTC.

This clonotype was seen many times. V is TRBV12-3 or TRBV12-4 and J is TRBJ2-1; no reliable D call. The CDR3 length is 14 residues. V dropped 5 bases and J dropped 6 bases, with 14 bases sitting between them. The CDR3 sequence: CASSLSHLANEQFF. The CDR3 nucleotides read TGTGCCAGCAGTCTTTCCCACTTGGCCAATGAGCAGTTCTTC.